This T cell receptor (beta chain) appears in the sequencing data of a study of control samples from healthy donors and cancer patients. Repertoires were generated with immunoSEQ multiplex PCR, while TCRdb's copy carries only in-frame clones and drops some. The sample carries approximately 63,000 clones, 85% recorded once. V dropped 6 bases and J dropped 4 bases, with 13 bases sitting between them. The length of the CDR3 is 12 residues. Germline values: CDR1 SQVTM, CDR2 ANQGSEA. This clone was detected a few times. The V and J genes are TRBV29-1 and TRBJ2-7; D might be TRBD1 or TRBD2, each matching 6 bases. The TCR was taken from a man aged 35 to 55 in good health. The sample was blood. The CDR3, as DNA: TGCAGCGTACCAGGGGCGGGATACGAGCAGTACTTC. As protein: CSVPGAGYEQYF.